A selection of T cell receptor beta chains follows, all from one sample in a study of blood T cell repertoires in COVID-19. The protocol was immunoSEQ multiplex PCR, while the TCRdb copy is restricted to in-frame clones and leaves out a portion. The data contain more than 45,000 clones, around 90% of them singletons. The sequenced material came from peripheral blood. These receptors came from a woman older than 75 with COVID-19, enrolled during active disease. CDR3s include the opening cysteine and the closing phenylalanine or tryptophan. D genes are given only for firm matches. Clone sizes are given selectively: once, few, many, or a class where the clone is expanded.

CDR3: CASSERQLNTEAFF
DNA: TGTGCCAGCAGTGAACGACAGTTAAACACTGAAGCTTTCTTT
length: 14
J: TRBJ1-1
V: TRBV6-1
size: -
D: -

CDR3: CASSRQGSFEQYF
DNA: TGTGCCAGCAGCCGACAGGGTTCCTTCGAGCAGTACTTC
length: 13
J: TRBJ2-7
V: TRBV7-2
size: -
D: TRBD1

CDR3: CASSSGGGQPQHF
DNA: TGTGCCAGCAGTTCGGGGGGCGGTCAGCCCCAGCATTTT
length: 13
J: TRBJ1-5
V: TRBV27
size: -
D: -

CDR3: CAWTGLAGGPQYF
DNA: TGTGCCTGGACGGGACTAGCGGGGGGGCCCCAGTACTTC
length: 13
J: TRBJ2-5
V: TRBV30
size: -
D: TRBD2

CDR3: CASSETGGSSPLHF
DNA: TGTGCCAGCAGTGAGACCGGTGGGAGTTCACCCCTCCACTTT
length: 14
J: TRBJ1-6
V: TRBV25-1
size: few
D: -

CDR3: CASSLSQTNYGYTF
DNA: TGCGCCAGCAGCTTGTCGCAGACTAACTATGGCTACACCTTC
length: 14
J: TRBJ1-2
V: TRBV5-1
size: -
D: -

CDR3: CATTDRGRKGYGYTF
DNA: TGTGCCACCACGGACAGGGGGCGAAAGGGCTATGGCTACACCTTC
length: 15
J: TRBJ1-2
V: TRBV28
size: -
D: TRBD1

CDR3: CASSKAERRDNSPLHF
DNA: TGTGCCAGCAGCAAAGCCGAACGGCGGGATAATTCACCCCTCCACTTT
length: 16
J: TRBJ1-6
V: TRBV21-1
size: few
D: -

CDR3: CAWRIAGDTQYF
DNA: TGTGCCTGGAGAATAGCGGGAGATACGCAGTATTTT
length: 12
J: TRBJ2-3
V: TRBV30
size: -
D: TRBD2

CDR3: CASSLAGAANTGELFF
DNA: TGCGCCAGCAGCTTGGCGGGAGCAGCCAACACCGGGGAGCTGTTTTTT
length: 16
J: TRBJ2-2
V: TRBV5-1
size: -
D: -

CDR3: CASSLAGASSYTF
DNA: TGTGCCAGCAGTTTAGCAGGGGCGTCGAGCTACACCTTC
length: 13
J: TRBJ1-2
V: TRBV12-3/TRBV12-4
size: -
D: -

CDR3: CASSFFWDRGHPGYGYTF
DNA: TGTGCCAGCAGCTTCTTTTGGGACAGGGGGCACCCGGGCTATGGCTACACCTTC
length: 18
J: TRBJ1-2
V: TRBV7-2
size: -
D: TRBD1

CDR3: CASSQTENNQPQHF
DNA: TGTGCCAGCAGCCAGACAGAAAACAATCAGCCCCAGCATTTT
length: 14
J: TRBJ1-5
V: TRBV3-1/TRBV3-2
size: -
D: -

CDR3: CASSSLTGGQGDTQYF
DNA: TGTGCCAGCAGCTCTTTAACGGGGGGGCAAGGAGATACGCAGTATTTT
length: 16
J: TRBJ2-3
V: TRBV7-3
size: -
D: TRBD2

CDR3: CASSVIGRGGTDTQYF
DNA: TGTGCCAGCAGCGTCATAGGGCGGGGGGGCACAGATACGCAGTATTTT
length: 16
J: TRBJ2-3
V: TRBV9
size: -
D: TRBD2

CDR3: CASSEDRGGTDTQYF
DNA: TGTGCCAGTAGCGAGGACAGGGGTGGCACAGATACGCAGTATTTT
length: 15
J: TRBJ2-3
V: TRBV19
size: -
D: TRBD1

CDR3: CASSFPNQPQHF
DNA: TGTGCCAGCAGCTTCCCTAATCAGCCCCAGCATTTT
length: 12
J: TRBJ1-5
V: TRBV7-9
size: few
D: -

CDR3: CASSWAGGGVHGELFF
DNA: TGTGCCAGCAGTTGGGCTGGCGGGGGGGTTCACGGGGAGCTGTTTTTT
length: 16
J: TRBJ2-2
V: TRBV6-5
size: -
D: TRBD2

CDR3: CASSSGTGREQYF
DNA: TGTGCCAGCAGCAGCGGGACGGGCCGCGAGCAGTACTTC
length: 13
J: TRBJ2-7
V: TRBV11-3
size: once
D: TRBD2

CDR3: CASSLTNTGELFF
DNA: TGCGCCAGCAGCTTGACAAACACCGGGGAGCTGTTTTTT
length: 13
J: TRBJ2-2
V: TRBV5-1
size: once
D: -

CDR3: CASSPGSREAFF
DNA: TGTGCCAGCTCACCGGGCAGCAGGGAAGCTTTCTTT
length: 12
J: TRBJ1-1
V: TRBV18
size: -
D: -

CDR3: CASGKQRYSNQPQHF
DNA: TGTGCCAGCGGAAAACAGAGATATAGCAATCAGCCCCAGCATTTT
length: 15
J: TRBJ1-5
V: TRBV7-8
size: -
D: -

CDR3: CASSEAGHWGSPLHF
DNA: TGTGCCAGCAGTGAAGCCGGACATTGGGGTTCACCCCTCCACTTT
length: 15
J: TRBJ1-6
V: TRBV6-1
size: -
D: -

CDR3: CATSDPATGDGYTF
DNA: TGTGCCACCAGTGACCCTGCGACAGGGGATGGCTACACCTTC
length: 14
J: TRBJ1-2
V: TRBV24-1
size: -
D: TRBD1

CDR3: CASSQVSGKETQYF
DNA: TGTGCCAGCAGCCAAGTTTCAGGGAAAGAGACCCAGTACTTC
length: 14
J: TRBJ2-5
V: TRBV3-1/TRBV3-2
size: -
D: -

CDR3: CASSLTTGASTYEQYF
DNA: TGTGCCAGCAGCTTGACGACAGGGGCAAGTACCTACGAGCAGTACTTC
length: 16
J: TRBJ2-7
V: TRBV5-6
size: -
D: TRBD1

CDR3: CASSSTGEPGELFF
DNA: TGTGCCAGCAGCTCCACAGGGGAGCCCGGGGAGCTGTTTTTT
length: 14
J: TRBJ2-2
V: TRBV13
size: once
D: TRBD1

CDR3: CASSSQGSGNTIYF
DNA: TGTGCCAGCAGCTCACAGGGATCTGGAAACACCATATATTTT
length: 14
J: TRBJ1-3
V: TRBV5-4
size: -
D: -

CDR3: CASRRRFVNEQFF
DNA: TGTGCCAGCCGGCGGCGCTTTGTGAATGAGCAGTTCTTC
length: 13
J: TRBJ2-1
V: TRBV2
size: -
D: -

CDR3: CASSRTSGANTQYF
DNA: TGTGCCAGCAGCCGGACTAGCGGGGCTAATACGCAGTATTTT
length: 14
J: TRBJ2-3
V: TRBV3-1/TRBV3-2
size: few
D: TRBD2

CDR3: CASSPLFVAFF
DNA: TGTGCCAGCAGCCCACTTTTTGTAGCTTTCTTT
length: 11
J: TRBJ1-1
V: TRBV21-1
size: -
D: -

CDR3: CASSQGGRGSPLHF
DNA: TGTGCCAGCAGCCAAGGTGGCAGAGGTTCACCCCTCCACTTT
length: 14
J: TRBJ1-6
V: TRBV3-1/TRBV3-2
size: -
D: -

CDR3: CASSEGDRGNYGYTF
DNA: TGTGCCAGCAGTGAAGGGGACAGGGGGAACTATGGCTACACCTTC
length: 15
J: TRBJ1-2
V: TRBV2
size: -
D: TRBD1

CDR3: CASSQGARQNTEAFF
DNA: TGTGCCAGCAGCCAAGGGGCCAGGCAGAACACTGAAGCTTTCTTT
length: 15
J: TRBJ1-1
V: TRBV3-1/TRBV3-2
size: -
D: -

CDR3: CASSLVGTSGPGPSTDTQYF
DNA: TGCGCCAGCAGCTTGGTAGGGACTAGCGGGCCGGGGCCCTCCACAGATACGCAGTATTTT
length: 20
J: TRBJ2-3
V: TRBV5-1
size: -
D: TRBD2

CDR3: CASSESVTYEQYF
DNA: TGCGCCAGCAGTGAGTCTGTCACATACGAGCAGTACTTC
length: 13
J: TRBJ2-7
V: TRBV10-2
size: -
D: -

CDR3: CASSLGGGTYGYTF
DNA: TGTGCCAGCAGCTTAGGGGGGGGAACCTATGGCTACACCTTC
length: 14
J: TRBJ1-2
V: TRBV11-2
size: once
D: -

CDR3: CASSPDKFRPQHF
DNA: TGTGCCAGCTCACCCGACAAGTTTCGGCCCCAGCATTTT
length: 13
J: TRBJ1-5
V: TRBV18
size: once
D: -

CDR3: CAWRGAGVGTDTQYF
DNA: TGTGCCTGGAGAGGAGCGGGGGTCGGGACAGATACGCAGTATTTT
length: 15
J: TRBJ2-3
V: TRBV30
size: -
D: TRBD2

CDR3: CASSLGGGAGYTF
DNA: TGTGCCAGCAGCTTAGGAGGGGGCGCTGGCTACACCTTC
length: 13
J: TRBJ1-2
V: TRBV7-6
size: -
D: TRBD1

CDR3: CSVEGTGYSYEQYF
DNA: TGCAGCGTTGAGGGGACAGGGTACTCCTACGAGCAGTACTTC
length: 14
J: TRBJ2-7
V: TRBV29-1
size: -
D: TRBD1

CDR3: CASSPVGGTTQETQYF
DNA: TGTGCCAGCAGCCCCGTCGGCGGGACCACTCAAGAGACCCAGTACTTC
length: 16
J: TRBJ2-5
V: TRBV5-4
size: -
D: -

CDR3: CASSPLGSGELFF
DNA: TGTGCCAGCTCGCCCCTGGGGAGCGGGGAGCTGTTTTTT
length: 13
J: TRBJ2-2
V: TRBV12-3/TRBV12-4
size: -
D: -

CDR3: CASSLVGQGMTDTQYF
DNA: TGTGCCAGCAGCTTAGTCGGACAGGGGATGACAGATACGCAGTATTTT
length: 16
J: TRBJ2-3
V: TRBV5-5
size: few
D: TRBD1

CDR3: CASSPPGSGNTIYF
DNA: TGCGCCAGCAGCCCCCCCGGTAGTGGAAACACCATATATTTT
length: 14
J: TRBJ1-3
V: TRBV5-1
size: once
D: -

CDR3: CASSQFLLGNTEAFF
DNA: TGTGCCAGCAGCCAATTCCTCCTAGGGAACACTGAAGCTTTCTTT
length: 15
J: TRBJ1-1
V: TRBV3-1/TRBV3-2
size: -
D: -

CDR3: CASSRGGYTF
DNA: TGTGCCAGTAGTCGGGGGGGCTACACCTTC
length: 10
J: TRBJ1-2
V: TRBV19
size: -
D: -

CDR3: CASSERGDQPQHF
DNA: TGTGCCAGCAGTGAACGGGGGGATCAGCCCCAGCATTTT
length: 13
J: TRBJ1-5
V: TRBV6-1
size: -
D: -

CDR3: CASSQRDTSHYGYTF
DNA: TGTGCCAGCAGCCAACGGGACACTTCGCACTATGGCTACACCTTC
length: 15
J: TRBJ1-2
V: TRBV3-1/TRBV3-2
size: -
D: -

CDR3: CASSSGTGNTDTQYF
DNA: TGCGCCAGCAGCTCCGGGACAGGGAACACAGATACGCAGTATTTT
length: 15
J: TRBJ2-3
V: TRBV5-1
size: -
D: TRBD1

CDR3: CASSSTGAVYNEQFF
DNA: TGCGCCAGCAGCTCGACAGGGGCCGTATACAATGAGCAGTTCTTC
length: 15
J: TRBJ2-1
V: TRBV5-1
size: -
D: TRBD1

CDR3: CASSQDRLYNSPLHF
DNA: TGCGCCAGCAGCCAGGACAGGCTTTATAATTCACCCCTCCACTTT
length: 15
J: TRBJ1-6
V: TRBV5-1
size: -
D: TRBD1

CDR3: CASSLGSRLADFTDTQYF
DNA: TGTGCCAGCAGCTTAGGGAGTAGGCTAGCGGATTTCACAGATACGCAGTATTTT
length: 18
J: TRBJ2-3
V: TRBV11-2
size: -
D: TRBD2

CDR3: CASSPSQGSGELFF
DNA: TGTGCCAGTAGTCCTTCCCAGGGCTCCGGGGAGCTGTTTTTT
length: 14
J: TRBJ2-2
V: TRBV19
size: -
D: -

CDR3: CASSLDSEETQYF
DNA: TGCGCCAGCAGCTTGGATTCGGAAGAGACCCAGTACTTC
length: 13
J: TRBJ2-5
V: TRBV5-1
size: -
D: -

CDR3: CATRLAGVTETQYF
DNA: TGTGCCACCAGGCTAGCGGGGGTGACAGAGACCCAGTACTTC
length: 14
J: TRBJ2-5
V: TRBV15
size: once
D: TRBD2

CDR3: CASSPGTSGYTGELFF
DNA: TGTGCCAGCTCACCAGGGACTAGCGGTTACACCGGGGAGCTGTTTTTT
length: 16
J: TRBJ2-2
V: TRBV18
size: once
D: TRBD2

CDR3: CASSYQTGGSYGYTF
DNA: TGTGCCAGCAGTTACCAGACAGGGGGAAGCTATGGCTACACCTTC
length: 15
J: TRBJ1-2
V: TRBV6-5
size: -
D: TRBD1

CDR3: CASSEGQRKAFF
DNA: TGTGCCAGCAGTGAAGGACAAAGAAAAGCTTTCTTT
length: 12
J: TRBJ1-1
V: TRBV2
size: -
D: -